The 5 T cell receptor beta chains in this list originate from one sample, sequenced in a study of blood T cell repertoires in COVID-19. Sequenced by immunoSEQ multiplex PCR; TCRdb stores in-frame clones only, minus some. The sample contains a few hundred thousand clones, 70% to 90% of which appear only once. Sequenced: PBMCs or T cells enriched from blood (not recorded which). These receptors were obtained from a woman aged 55-70 years who had recovered from COVID-19.

The chain has TRBV24-1 and TRBJ1-1; the D gene is possibly TRBD1 (5 bases). Germline V lookup: CDR1 KGHDR, CDR2 SFDVKD. This CDR3 is built from 13 residues. V was shortened by 6 bases and J by 3 bases, with 10 bases between the two germline ends. CDR3 region: CATSNRKDTEAFF. In DNA, the CDR3 is TGTGCCACCAGTAACAGGAAGGACACTGAAGCTTTCTTT.

The chain has TRBV9 and TRBJ2-7; a weak D match, TRBD1 (6 bases). Per the germline V gene, CDR1 is SGDLS and CDR2 is YYNGEE. The CDR3 has 15 amino acids. The V and J ends lost 0 bases and 3 bases respectively, with 13 bases between them. Here the CDR3 DNA reads TGTGCCAGCAGCGTAGGACAGGAAATGGGCTACGAGCAGTACTTC. Its protein is CASSVGQEMGYEQYF.

The genes are TRBV10-3 and TRBJ1-2, with TRBD1 identical over 8 bases. The germline gives CDR1 ENHRY, CDR2 SYGVKD. With 10 bases clipped from V and 4 bases from J, the junction kept 14 bases outside the gene matches. The length of the CDR3 is 15 residues. CDR3: CANRGLEGTGYGYTF. The CDR3 nucleotides read TGTGCCAACAGGGGCTTGGAGGGGACAGGCTATGGCTACACCTTC.

This chain links TRBV6-2 or TRBV6-3 with TRBJ2-4; no reliable D call. CDR1 and CDR2 from the germline V gene are MNHEY and SVGEGT. With 3 bases removed from V and 1 base from J, the gap between germline ends came to 13 bases. This CDR3 comprises 16 residues. CDR3 sequence (DNA): TGTGCCAGCAGTTATTCAAGCGTAAAGGCCAAAAACATTCAGTACTTC. This translates into CASSYSSVKAKNIQYF.

The chain recombines TRBV28 with TRBJ1-1, with D maybe TRBD1 (6 bases). V was cut by 5 bases and J by 5 bases, with 27 bases left in between. This CDR3 is 18 amino acids long. The V gene's germline CDR1 is MDHEN and CDR2 SYDVKM. The CDR3 nucleotides are TGTGCCAGCAGTCAATATACGACAGGAGTAGTTAGGGGGACTGAAGCTTTCTTT. Amino acid sequence: CASSQYTTGVVRGTEAFF.